Below are 30 T cell receptor beta chains sequenced from a single sample in a study of cytomegalovirus exposure and HLA in healthy donors. The PCR had 60 Vbeta and 13 Jbeta primers. Sequencing was performed with immunoSEQ multiplex PCR; in TCRdb, only in-frame clones are kept and a portion is missing. This sample has about 130,000 clones; 70% to 80% occur once, and the top ten carry 2.6%. Material: PBMCs. The receptors shown here come from an older woman in good health and CMV-seropositive.

The CDR3: CASSVPRSGGNTIYF. CDR3 bases: TGTGCCAGCAGCGTACCCCGATCGGGTGGAAACACCATATATTTT. The chain carries TRBV9 and TRBJ1-3; no reliable D call. V dropped 1 base and J dropped 3 bases, with 11 bases sitting between them. Germline V gives CDR1 SGDLS, CDR2 YYNGEE. The CDR3 has 15 residues.

The V and J genes are TRBV9 and TRBJ2-2; 9 bases fit TRBD1. CDR1 is SGDLS and CDR2 is YYNGEE in the germline V gene. Unmatched junction bases numbered 11, after V lost 4 bases and J lost 7 bases. This CDR3 region has 16 residues. Written as DNA, the CDR3 is TGTGCCAGCAGCCCCCGGGGGGACAGGGTAAACGGGGAGCTGTTTTTT. Amino acid sequence: CASSPRGDRVNGELFF. Drawing the rest from reference TRBV9 and TRBJ2-2, the complete variable domain is DSGVTQTPKHLITATGQRVTLRCSPRSGDLSVYWYQQSLDQGLQFLIQYYNGEERAKGNILERFSAQQFPDLHSELNLSSLELGDSALYFCASSPRGDRVNGELFFGEGSRLTVL.

The gene calls are TRBV13 and TRBJ1-1, with D hard to call. Germline loops: CDR1 PRHDT, CDR2 FYEKMQ (reference sequence). There are 11 residues in the CDR3. The V gene lost 6 bases and the J gene lost 3 bases, with 5 bases spanning the gap. Written as DNA, the CDR3 is TGTGCCAGCAGTTCATACACTGAAGCTTTCTTT. Translation: CASSSYTEAFF. The full variable domain, its missing parts supplied by reference TRBV13 and TRBJ1-1, is AAGVIQSPRHLIKEKRETATLKCYPIPRHDTVYWYQQGPGQDPQFLISFYEKMQSDKGSIPDRFSAQQFSDYHSELNMSSLELGDSALYFCASSSYTEAFFGQGTRLTVV.

The gene calls are TRBV7-2 and TRBJ2-5; 10 positions agree with TRBD2. The CDR3 has 17 amino acids. Germline V gives CDR1 SGHTA, CDR2 FQGNSA. Trimming cost V 5 bases and J 3 bases; bases outside gene matches: 12. The DNA of the CDR3 is TGTGCCAGCAGCGAATTACTAGCGGGGAGATGGAAAGAGACCCAGTACTTC. It encodes CASSELLAGRWKETQYF.

This clone was observed a handful of times. This chain links TRBV7-9 with TRBJ1-2, with 7 bases identical to TRBD1. The germline V gene has CDR1 SEHNR and CDR2 FQNEAQ (reference sequence). J lost 8 bases, V lost 4 bases, and 4 bases had no gene match. CDR3 length: 12 residues. Written as DNA, the CDR3 is TGTGCCAGCAGCTCAAACAGGGGCGGCTACACCTTC. Translating gives CASSSNRGGYTF.

This clone has just one count. The chain uses TRBV7-3 and TRBJ2-1; no clear D gene. Trimming stripped 2 bases from V and 7 bases from J, with 9 bases between. CDR1 and CDR2 (germline): SGHTA, FQGTGA. This CDR3 is 13 amino acids long. CDR3 loop: CASSLFSENEQFF. The CDR3 nucleotides read TGTGCCAGCAGCTTATTCTCTGAGAATGAGCAGTTCTTC.

This clone was found a few times. This chain links TRBV7-6 with TRBJ1-4; 9 bases line up with TRBD1. Germline-derived CDR1 and CDR2 are SGHVS and FNYEAQ. The CDR3 extends over 15 amino acids. After removal of 1 base from V and 6 bases from J, the junction contained 3 bases not matched to a gene. The CDR3 protein is CASSLGGTGYEKLFF. CDR3 sequence (DNA): TGTGCCAGCAGCTTAGGTGGGACAGGGTATGAAAAACTGTTTTTT.

This clone was seen a few times. The V gene is TRBV6-5, the J gene TRBJ1-6; D remains unclear. Germline V gives CDR1 MNHEY, CDR2 SVGAGI. The length of the CDR3 is 12 residues. V was cut by 10 bases and J by 4 bases, with 8 bases left in between. The DNA for the CDR3 is TGTGCCACCGGAGAATATAATTCACCCCTCCACTTT. This codes for CATGEYNSPLHF.

This clone was seen only a few times. This chain links TRBV2 with TRBJ2-7, with 9 positions matching TRBD2. Germline trimming cut 2 bases from V and 3 bases from J; bases unmatched to any gene: 2. This CDR3 spans 14 amino acids. Germline V gene sequence: CDR1 SNHLY, CDR2 FYNNEI. The CDR3 bases are TGTGCCAGCAGTGAAACTAGCGGGCACTACGAGCAGTACTTC. It specifies CASSETSGHYEQYF.

This clone appeared a few times. The rearrangement uses TRBV4-1 and TRBJ1-1; 8 bases match TRBD1. Germline V gives CDR1 MGHRA, CDR2 YSYEKL. This CDR3 has 14 amino acids. V was pared by 4 bases and J by 1 base, with 2 bases of the junction left unmatched. This CDR3 is CASSLGQGNTEAFF. The CDR3 DNA is TGCGCCAGCAGCCTCGGACAGGGGAACACTGAAGCTTTCTTT.

This chain links TRBV5-6 with TRBJ2-6, with D perhaps TRBD2 (6 bases). The CDR3 totals 16 residues. The V and J ends lost 2 bases and 4 bases respectively, with 13 bases between them. Germline loops: CDR1 SGHDT, CDR2 YYEEEE. The CDR3 DNA is TGTGCCAGCAGCTTCTGGAGGGGCGGGGGGGCCAACGTCCTGACTTTC. It encodes CASSFWRGGGANVLTF.

This clone was counted only a few times. The rearrangement uses TRBV18 and TRBJ1-1; a weak D match, TRBD1 (5 bases). With 3 bases removed from V and 4 bases from J, the gap between germline ends came to 15 bases. The CDR3 loop spans 15 amino acids. Germline V CDR1 and CDR2: KGHSH, LQKENI. The CDR3 spells CASSPPSPQGTEAFF. The CDR3 bases are TGTGCCAGCTCACCCCCCAGCCCCCAGGGCACTGAAGCTTTCTTT.

This chain links TRBV7-9 with TRBJ2-7, with 9 bases identical to TRBD1. The V gene's germline CDR1 is SEHNR and CDR2 FQNEAQ (reference sequence). The CDR3 is made up of 14 amino acids. J lost 3 bases, V lost 5 bases, and 5 bases had no gene match. DNA for the CDR3: TGTGCCAGCAGCGCGGGACAGGGAGGCTACGAGCAGTACTTC. Protein sequence: CASSAGQGGYEQYF.

The rearrangement links TRBV14 to TRBJ2-7, with D perhaps matching TRBD1 (7 bases). There are 16 residues in the CDR3. Trimming removed 1 base from V and 2 bases from J, with 15 bases in between. Germline-derived CDR1 and CDR2 are SGHDN and FVKESK. This CDR3 reads CASSQGGTVMTYEQYF. CDR3 nucleotide sequence: TGTGCCAGCAGCCAAGGCGGGACAGTTATGACCTACGAGCAGTACTTC. The variable domain in full, completed from reference TRBV14 and TRBJ2-7, reads EAGVTQFPSHSVIEKGQTVTLRCDPISGHDNLYWYRRVMGKEIKFLLHFVKESKQDESGMPNNRFLAERTGGTYSTLKVQPAELEDSGVYFCASSQGGTVMTYEQYFGPGTRLTVT.

The V call is TRBV19, the J call TRBJ1-1; D ambiguous. This CDR3 contains 15 residues. The germline CDR1 and CDR2 sequences are LNHDA and SQIVND (reference sequence). V was trimmed by 6 bases and J by 2 bases, leaving 16 bases between them. The CDR3 DNA reads TGTGCCAGTAGCGTGATGGATGGGAGAAACACTGAAGCTTTCTTT. Amino acid sequence: CASSVMDGRNTEAFF.

This clone was found a few times. The V and J genes are TRBV19 and TRBJ1-2; D perhaps matches TRBD1 (6 bases). Looked up from germline, CDR1 is LNHDA and CDR2 is SQIVND (reference sequence). The CDR3 has 13 amino acids. The germline V and J ends were trimmed by 7 bases and 3 bases, with 12 bases remaining between them. In nucleotides, the CDR3 is TGTGCCAGTAAGAGGGGGGGCGACTATGGCTACACCTTC. The encoded protein is CASKRGGDYGYTF.

V is TRBV9 and J is TRBJ2-2; weak D call: TRBD1 (6 bases). V was trimmed by 3 bases and J by 1 base, leaving 10 bases between them. Germline loops: CDR1 SGDLS, CDR2 YYNGEE. The CDR3 length is 15 residues. CDR3 bases: TGTGCCAGCAGCGGGGACACTTGGAACACCGGGGAGCTGTTTTTT. Translated: CASSGDTWNTGELFF.

The gene calls are TRBV5-4 and TRBJ1-1; 9 nucleotides agree with TRBD1. Germline values: CDR1 SGHNT, CDR2 YYREEE (reference sequence). The CDR3 runs to 15 residues. With 4 bases clipped from V and 1 base from J, the junction kept 5 bases outside the gene matches. The CDR3 DNA sequence: TGTGCCAGCAGCACCGGGACAGGGAGGAACACTGAAGCTTTCTTT. It is translated as CASSTGTGRNTEAFF.

This CDR3 reads CAISEQGHTEAFF. The CDR3 DNA is TGTGCCATCAGTGAACAGGGGCACACTGAAGCTTTCTTT. The genes are TRBV10-3 and TRBJ1-1; 7 nucleotides align to TRBD1. The CDR3 extends over 13 amino acids. CDR1 and CDR2 (germline): ENHRY, SYGVKD. J gave up 3 bases and V 3 bases, and 1 base lay outside the gene matches.

The rearrangement uses TRBV7-3 and TRBJ1-6, with D perhaps matching TRBD1 (6 bases). CDR1 SGHTA and CDR2 FQGTGA come from the germline V gene. CDR3 size: 15 residues. The V end was cut by 2 bases, the J end by 14 bases, with 19 bases between. The chain's CDR3 is CASSLGGRSPRTLHF. CDR3 bases: TGTGCCAGCAGCTTAGGGGGCAGGTCCCCAAGGACCCTCCACTTT.

The rearrangement joins TRBV5-1 to TRBJ2-3; 10 bases map to TRBD2. This CDR3 has 15 residues. J was trimmed by 2 bases and V by 5 bases; bases with no gene match: 5. Germline CDR1 and CDR2: SGHRS and YFSETQ. This CDR3 reads CASRRLAGATDTQYF. The CDR3 DNA reads as TGCGCCAGCAGGAGGCTAGCGGGGGCCACAGATACGCAGTATTTT. The entire variable domain, with the rest obtained from reference TRBV5-1 and TRBJ2-3, is as follows: KAGVTQTPRYLIKTRGQQVTLSCSPISGHRSVSWYQQTPGQGLQFLFEYFSETQRNKGNFPGRFSGRQFSNSRSEMNVSTLELGDSALYLCASRRLAGATDTQYFGPGTRLTVL.

The table lists this clone with a few counts. This chain links TRBV21-1 with TRBJ1-4; TRBD1, as called in the table, went unchecked against the DNA. TRBV21-1 is flagged as a pseudogene. The CDR3 consists of 15 residues. As DNA, the CDR3 is TGTGCCAGCAGCAAATCGGGGGACAGGGAAGAAAAACTGTTTTTT. Translation: CASSKSGDREEKLFF.

J is TRBJ2-7 and V is TRBV10-3; D is unclear. V was pared by 0 bases and J by 4 bases, with 7 bases between. The CDR3 is made up of 13 amino acids. Per germline, CDR1 ENHRY and CDR2 SYGVKD. This chain's CDR3 is CAISESLRYEQYF. The DNA for the CDR3 is TGTGCCATCAGTGAGTCATTGAGGTACGAGCAGTACTTC.

In its sample, this clone was seen once. The genes are TRBV27 and TRBJ1-2; D not certain. Trimming removed 2 bases from V and 5 bases from J, with 15 bases in between. CDR3 length: 15 residues. Germline V lookup: CDR1 MNHEY, CDR2 SMNVEV (reference sequence). The CDR3 DNA is TGTGCCAGCAGTTTAAAAGGCCGGGTTATTTATGGCTACACCTTC. Its translation is CASSLKGRVIYGYTF.

The rearrangement links TRBV10-3 to TRBJ1-4; TRBD1 aligns across 8 bases. Trimming at V came to 2 bases and at J to 8 bases, leaving 10 bases not matched to a gene. The CDR3 is 16 residues long. Looked up from germline, CDR1 is ENHRY and CDR2 is SYGVKD. CDR3 sequence reads: CAISEGQGSNVEKLFF. The CDR3 nucleotides are TGTGCCATCAGTGAGGGACAGGGTAGCAATGTGGAAAAACTGTTTTTT.

This clone was picked up a small number of times. This chain connects TRBV10-1 to TRBJ1-5; no clear D gene. CDR3 size: 13 residues. V was shortened by 3 bases and J by 5 bases, with 8 bases between the two germline ends. From germline, CDR1 is WNHNN and CDR2 SYGVQD (reference sequence). The CDR3 sequence: CASSDYGDQPQHF. DNA of the CDR3: TGCGCCAGCAGTGACTACGGGGATCAGCCCCAGCATTTT.

This clone came up a few times. V is TRBV23-1 and J is TRBJ1-1, with TRBD1 matching over 8 bases. TRBV23-1 is annotated as an ORF whose role is uncertain. V dropped 3 bases and J dropped 5; count of bases not matched to a gene: 8. The CDR3 loop spans 15 amino acids. The CDR3: CASSQSHRGATEAFF. As DNA, the CDR3 is TGCGCCAGCAGTCAGTCCCACAGGGGGGCTACTGAAGCTTTCTTT.

This clone occurred a few times. The V gene is TRBV6-5, the J gene TRBJ1-2; D gene ambiguous. The germline CDR1 and CDR2 sequences are MNHEY and SVGAGI. Trimming removed 5 bases from V and 3 bases from J, with 10 bases in between. There are 13 residues in the CDR3. DNA for the CDR3: TGTGCCAGCAGTCCTCTTTCCGACTATGGCTACACCTTC. Translating it yields CASSPLSDYGYTF.

The chain is built from TRBV6-6 and TRBJ2-5; D might be TRBD2 (6 bases). Germline values: CDR1 MNHNY, CDR2 SVGAGI (reference sequence). CDR3 length equals 15 residues. V lost 2 bases and J lost 4, with 14 bases in between. The CDR3 sequence: CASSYARDSTETQYF. In DNA, the CDR3 is TGTGCCAGCAGTTACGCGAGGGACTCCACAGAGACCCAGTACTTC.

This clone was found a few times. V is TRBV5-1 and J is TRBJ2-5; 11 bases match TRBD2. This CDR3 is built from 17 residues. CDR1 and CDR2 from the germline V gene are SGHRS and YFSETQ. After removal of 0 bases from V and 5 bases from J, the junction contained 9 bases not matched to a gene. In DNA form, the CDR3 reads TGCGCCAGCAGCTTGGGTCTAGCGGGGGGTTCTGGGGAGACCCAGTACTTC. This translates into CASSLGLAGGSGETQYF.